Below are 5 T cell receptor beta chains sequenced from a single sample in a study of T cell clonality in common variable immunodeficiency (dated by TCRdb to between 2014 and 2017). The method was the immunoSEQ multiplex PCR assay. The source is immuneACCESS, and TCRdb retained only in-frame sequences with V and J called. Part of the clones is not carried over; for the studies checked, unresolved V genes explain less than half of this, and the remainder is unexplained. This sample shows fewer than 25,000 clones, and none of them turns up only once. The top ten clones comprise 24% of the sample. What the authors observed across the whole study: CVID TCRbeta sequences reportedly showed fewer deletions and N-nucleotide insertions and lacked highly modified clones with 13 or more V deletions.

No antigens are known for them. The source material was peripheral blood mononuclear cells. These receptors were obtained from a human donor with common variable immunodeficiency.

Note on this clone: Read sequence stops 3 residues before the CDR3 end, and the germline J gene provides the missing end. The chain is built from TRBV19 and TRBJ2-1, with 9 bases lining up with TRBD1. The CDR3 totals 15 residues. The J segment lost 5 bases and the V segment lost 3 bases, leaving 5 bases of the junction unmatched. Germline assignment: CDR1 LNHDA and CDR2 SQIVND (reference sequence). The sequenced part of the CDR3 DNA is TGTGCCAGTAGTATTTTGGACAGGGGACACAATGAG. It is translated as CASSILDRGHNE. The whole CDR3 reads CASSILDRGHNEQFF. Complete variable domain (other parts from reference TRBV19 and TRBJ2-1): DGGITQSPKYLFRKEGQNVTLSCEQNLNHDAMYWYRQDPGQGLRLIYYSQIVNDFQKGDIAEGYSVSREKKESFPLTVTSAQKNPTAFYLCASSILDRGHNEQFFGPGTRLTVL.

A word on this clone: The read gets to within 3 residues of the CDR3 end, and the germline J gene fills in the rest. V and J are TRBV20-1 and TRBJ2-1; 13 bases map to TRBD2. Looked up from germline, CDR1 is DFQATT and CDR2 is SNEGSKA (reference sequence). The CDR3 is 15 amino acids. J lost 4 bases, V lost 6 bases, and 6 bases had no gene match. The CDR3 DNA, read in part, is TGCAGTGCGACGAGGACTAGCGGGGGATACAATGAG. Residues: CSATRTSGGYNE. The full CDR3 is CSATRTSGGYNEQFF.

For this clone: Sequencing ends 3 residues short of the CDR3 end; the germline J gene provides the rest. The J gene is TRBJ1-1, the V gene TRBV19; TRBD1 aligns across 7 bases. Germline V gene sequence: CDR1 LNHDA, CDR2 SQIVND (reference sequence). This CDR3 has 14 residues. J lost 0 bases, V lost 6 bases, and 4 bases had no gene match. The covered CDR3 bases are TGTGCCAGTAGACACAGGGGATTGAACACTGAA. Amino acids: CASRHRGLNTE. The entire CDR3 reads CASRHRGLNTEAFF. The full variable domain, with the rest looked up from reference TRBV19 and TRBJ1-1, is DGGITQSPKYLFRKEGQNVTLSCEQNLNHDAMYWYRQDPGQGLRLIYYSQIVNDFQKGDIAEGYSVSREKKESFPLTVTSAQKNPTAFYLCASRHRGLNTEAFFGQGTRLTVV.

As to this clone: The CDR3 is cut off 3 residues early in the read; its end comes from the germline J gene. The chain uses TRBV2 and TRBJ2-5; possible D gene TRBD1, 5 bases. Between the trimmed V and J ends, which lost 7 bases and 4 bases, there was a span of 13 bases. The CDR3 is 13 residues long. Looked up from germline, CDR1 is SNHLY and CDR2 is FYNNEI. CDR3 DNA (partial): TGTGCCAGCACCTTGGTCAGGGCAGAGACC. It yields the protein CASTLVRAET. The whole CDR3 sequence is CASTLVRAETQYF.

This clone was counted at least ten times. The missing CDR3 end, 3 residues past where the read stops, is filled in from the germline J gene. The chain employs TRBV5-1 and TRBJ2-5, with TRBD1 matching over 9 bases. After removal of 4 bases from V and 2 bases from J, the junction contained 3 bases not matched to a gene. Germline values: CDR1 SGHRS, CDR2 YFSETQ. There are 14 residues in the CDR3. The CDR3 region is CASSVGQGQETQYF. CDR3 bases read: TGCGCCAGCAGCGTAGGACAGGGGCAAGAGACC.